These 23 T cell receptor beta chains share one sample of origin, sequenced in a study of cytomegalovirus exposure and HLA in healthy donors. Sequencing was performed with immunoSEQ multiplex PCR; in TCRdb, only in-frame clones are kept and a portion is missing. In the table there are 200,000 or so clones, 80% to 95% of which are singletons. The sequenced sample consisted of PBMCs. These receptors came from a woman aged 18-29 years in good health and CMV-seronegative.

The chain combines TRBV29-1 with TRBJ2-7, with a possible D match to TRBD2 (5 bases). The V end was cut by 7 bases, the J end by 6 bases, with 10 bases between. CDR3 length: 10 residues. CDR1 and CDR2 (germline): SQVTM, ANQGSEA. CDR3 sequence reads: CSAGEREQYF. The CDR3 DNA sequence: TGCAGCGCCGGGGAGCGCGAGCAGTACTTC.

V and J are TRBV28 and TRBJ2-7; D gene uncertain. The CDR3 length is 12 residues. Trimming shortened V by 1 base and J by 6 bases, and 7 bases separated the two germline ends. Per germline, CDR1 MDHEN and CDR2 SYDVKM. The CDR3 loop reads CASSLFRGEQYF. The CDR3 coding sequence is TGTGCCAGCAGTTTATTTAGAGGCGAGCAGTACTTC.

This chain uses TRBV4-2 with TRBJ2-3, with 13 bases that match TRBD2. The CDR3 is made up of 17 amino acids. CDR1 is LGHNA and CDR2 is YNFKEQ in the germline V gene. The V segment lost 1 base and the J segment 3 bases; nucleotides outside the gene matches: 4. The CDR3 spells CASSQGTSGRSTDTQYF. CDR3 DNA: TGTGCCAGCAGCCAAGGGACTAGCGGGAGATCAACAGATACGCAGTATTTT.

The table lists this clone with a few counts. This chain links TRBV4-1 with TRBJ2-7; TRBD2 matches 8 bases. There are 16 residues in the CDR3. Germline CDR1 reads MGHRA; CDR2 reads YSYEKL. Trimming at V came to 0 bases and at J to 6 bases, leaving 10 bases not matched to a gene. As DNA, the CDR3 is TGCGCCAGCAGCCAAGATACGGGAGGGGTAGTGCGCGAGCAGTACTTC. It is translated as CASSQDTGGVVREQYF.

The rearrangement joins TRBV14 to TRBJ2-7; 7 positions agree with TRBD2. Per the germline V gene, CDR1 is SGHDN and CDR2 is FVKESK. The junction had 9 bases not matched to a gene; V was cut back by 4 bases and J by 3 bases. This CDR3 is 15 amino acids long. The CDR3 nucleotides read TGTGCCAGCAGCCCAGCCCAAAGCGGGATCTACGAGCAGTACTTC. Residues: CASSPAQSGIYEQYF.

The rearrangement joins TRBV7-9 to TRBJ1-5, with 11 bases fitting TRBD1. The junction had 11 bases not matched to a gene; V was cut back by 5 bases and J by 5 bases. The CDR3 has 17 residues. CDR1 SEHNR and CDR2 FQNEAQ come from the germline V gene (reference sequence). This chain's CDR3 is CASSPFPGQGEYQPQHF. The DNA for the CDR3 is TGTGCCAGCAGCCCGTTTCCGGGACAGGGGGAATATCAGCCCCAGCATTTT.

The CDR3 nucleotides read TGCGCCAGCAGCTTGGAGAGGGGCGGGACGGCCCTCCACTTT. Its translation: CASSLERGGTALHF. The gene calls are TRBV5-1 and TRBJ1-6; D might be TRBD1 (5 bases). With 0 bases removed from V and 14 bases from J, the gap between germline ends came to 15 bases. The CDR3 covers 14 residues. Germline CDR1 reads SGHRS; CDR2 reads YFSETQ.

The chain carries TRBV30 and TRBJ1-1; 9 bases align to TRBD1. CDR3 length equals 14 residues. V was clipped by 3 bases and J by 1 base; unmatched bases: 3. The V gene's germline CDR1 is GTSNPN and CDR2 SVGIG (reference sequence). CDR3 amino acids: CAWSMDRGNTEAFF. DNA for the CDR3: TGTGCCTGGAGCATGGACAGGGGGAACACTGAAGCTTTCTTT.

The V and J genes are TRBV19 and TRBJ1-1, with D possibly matching TRBD1 (5 bases). Germline V gene lookup returns CDR1 LNHDA and CDR2 SQIVND (reference sequence). V gave up 5 bases and J gave up 8 bases, with 18 bases separating them. The CDR3 spans 14 residues. The CDR3 sequence: CASSDIGVTAEAFF. In nucleotides, the CDR3 is TGTGCCAGTAGTGATATAGGAGTGACAGCCGAAGCTTTCTTT.

Regarding this clone: The junction and the germline gene differ at one end; a read error may be behind it. The chain has TRBV7-7 and TRBJ2-2; 12 positions match TRBD2. This CDR3 has 15 amino acids. The germline gives CDR1 SSHAT, CDR2 FNYEAQ (reference sequence). This CDR3 is CASSPWTSGVGELFF. CDR3 nucleotide sequence: TGTGCTAGCAGCCCTTGGACTAGCGGGGTCGGGGAGCTGTTTTTT.

The chain uses TRBV4-2 and TRBJ2-6; weak D call: TRBD1 (5 bases). CDR1 is LGHNA and CDR2 is YNFKEQ in the germline V gene. Trimming pared 0 bases from V and 2 bases from J, leaving 17 bases between. This CDR3 contains 19 residues. The CDR3 bases are TGTGCCAGCAGCCAAGATCTAAAGGCAGGGCGCACTGGGGCCAACGTCCTGACTTTC. This sequence encodes CASSQDLKAGRTGANVLTF.

About this clone: The same CDR3 can be traced to other DNA sequences in this sample. The chain is built from TRBV5-1 and TRBJ1-3, with 7 bases fitting TRBD1. CDR3 length: 14 residues. Per the germline V gene, CDR1 is SGHRS and CDR2 is YFSETQ. V shed 3 bases and J 0 bases; nucleotides not matched to a gene: 0. CDR3 nucleotide sequence: TGCGCCAGCAGCTCAGGGGGCTCTGGAAACACCATATATTTT. The encoded protein is CASSSGGSGNTIYF.

This chain joins TRBV9 and TRBJ1-4; 9 nucleotides line up with TRBD1. The J segment lost 7 bases and the V segment lost 3 bases, leaving 4 bases of the junction unmatched. Germline V gene lookup returns CDR1 SGDLS and CDR2 YYNGEE. This CDR3 is built from 14 residues. The CDR3 DNA is TGTGCCAGCAGCGCACGACAGGGGGGTGAAAAACTGTTTTTT. It codes for CASSARQGGEKLFF.

This rearrangement joins TRBV6-1 to TRBJ2-1; 12 bases are shared with TRBD2. Germline lookup yields CDR1 MNHNS and CDR2 SASEGT. The CDR3 extends over 17 amino acids. The ends lost 3 bases at V and 2 bases at J; junction bases unmatched: 5. CDR3 nucleotides: TGTGCCAGCAGTGAGGCTAGCGGGAGGGTAGCCTACAATGAGCAGTTCTTC. Protein product: CASSEASGRVAYNEQFF.

This clone was picked up one time. The V call is TRBV27, the J call TRBJ1-5; possible D gene TRBD1, 6 bases. Trimming stripped 5 bases from V and 5 bases from J, with 13 bases between. Germline V lookup: CDR1 MNHEY, CDR2 SMNVEV (reference sequence). This CDR3 is 14 amino acids long. The CDR3 protein is CASSPRGADQPQHF. The CDR3 bases are TGTGCCAGCAGTCCCCGGGGGGCTGATCAGCCCCAGCATTTT.

This sequence joins TRBV5-1 and TRBJ2-7, with 10 bases aligning to TRBD2. The CDR3 contains 13 residues. Germline trimming cut 6 bases from V and 7 bases from J; bases unmatched to any gene: 7. Germline CDR1 reads SGHRS; CDR2 reads YFSETQ. The CDR3 DNA reads TGCGCCAGCACGCTAGCGGGAGATCGAGAGCAGTACTTC. Protein: CASTLAGDREQYF.

J is TRBJ1-1 and V is TRBV5-4; tentatively, D is TRBD1 (5 bases). Germline V gene data show CDR1 as SGHNT and CDR2 as YYREEE (reference sequence). The CDR3 has 13 amino acids. Trimming stripped 1 base from V and 7 bases from J, with 11 bases between. The CDR3 DNA reads TGTGCCAGCAGCTTGATAGGGACTTTTGAAGCTTTCTTT. As protein: CASSLIGTFEAFF.

This clone showed up just once. V and J are TRBV6-1 and TRBJ1-6; 10 bases match TRBD1. Per germline, CDR1 MNHNS and CDR2 SASEGT. CDR3 length: 19 amino acids. Trimming cost V 0 bases and J 0 bases; bases outside gene matches: 5. The chain's CDR3 is CASSEAGTGVSSYNSPLHF. CDR3 nucleotides: TGTGCCAGCAGTGAAGCCGGGACAGGGGTTAGCTCCTATAATTCACCCCTCCACTTT.

The rearrangement joins TRBV19 to TRBJ1-2; perhaps TRBD1 as D (6 bases). Trimming took 3 bases from V and 5 from J, leaving 13 bases between them. Germline V gene sequence: CDR1 LNHDA, CDR2 SQIVND (reference sequence). CDR3 length: 14 residues. CDR3 in DNA: TGTGCCAGTAGTATCTCCCAGGGGATATATGGCTACACCTTC. Translated: CASSISQGIYGYTF.

The gene calls are TRBV5-1 and TRBJ2-5; 8 nucleotides line up with TRBD1. This CDR3 is 17 amino acids long. J was trimmed by 4 bases and V by 0 bases; bases with no gene match: 11. The germline CDR1 and CDR2 sequences are SGHRS and YFSETQ. The CDR3, as DNA: TGCGCCAGCAGCTTGGGCCCCGACAGGGGTTATGGAGAGACCCAGTACTTC. Residues: CASSLGPDRGYGETQYF. Combining the CDR3 with reference TRBV5-1 and TRBJ2-5 gives the whole variable domain KAGVTQTPRYLIKTRGQQVTLSCSPISGHRSVSWYQQTPGQGLQFLFEYFSETQRNKGNFPGRFSGRQFSNSRSEMNVSTLELGDSALYLCASSLGPDRGYGETQYFGPGTRLLVL.

V gene TRBV27 combines with J gene TRBJ1-1; D not certain. Per germline, CDR1 MNHEY and CDR2 SMNVEV (reference sequence). V shed 2 bases and J shed 10 bases, with 20 bases lying between them. The CDR3 runs to 15 residues. In nucleotides, the CDR3 is TGTGCCAGCAGTTTAATGGCTCGGGTGGATGGCGGAGCTTTCTTT. It translates to CASSLMARVDGGAFF.

The V and J genes are TRBV7-8 and TRBJ2-1; 7 bases line up with TRBD2. V shed 4 bases and J 13 bases; nucleotides not matched to a gene: 10. Germline lookup yields CDR1 SGHVS and CDR2 FQNEAQ. This CDR3 is 13 amino acids long. CDR3 coding DNA: TGTGCCAGCAGCTCGACTGACGGACTAGAACAGTTCTTC. Protein sequence: CASSSTDGLEQFF.

This rearrangement joins TRBV10-3 to TRBJ2-7; D is perhaps TRBD1 (6 bases). V was clipped by 1 base and J by 1 base, with 11 bases between them. This CDR3 region has 15 residues. Per the germline V gene, CDR1 is ENHRY and CDR2 is SYGVKD. The chain's CDR3 is CAISEWLRGSYEQYF. The CDR3 coding sequence is TGTGCCATCAGTGAGTGGCTCAGGGGATCCTACGAGCAGTACTTC.